These 23 T cell receptor beta chains were sequenced from one sample in a study of monozygotic twins with inflammatory bowel disease. TCRdb re-called the 5' RACE reads and shows each CDR3 protein once, DNA omitted. The table gives around 150,000 distinct CDR3 sequences; the top ten clones make up roughly 2.3% of it. The sequencing input was blood. The receptors were sampled from a human donor with ulcerative colitis or Crohn's disease, or a healthy co-twin of an affected twin (not recorded which).

The gene calls are TRBV20-1 and TRBJ1-1; TCRdb returns TRBD1, unconfirmable since there is no DNA. The CDR3 length is 14 residues. CDR1 and CDR2 (germline): DFQATT, SNEGSKA (reference sequence). CDR3 loop: CSAHDRGENTEAFF.

The genes are TRBV19 and TRBJ2-5; TCRdb proposes TRBD1, but this gene call is untestable without DNA. Germline assignment: CDR1 LNHDA and CDR2 SQIVND (reference sequence). This CDR3 has 14 residues. CDR3 sequence: CASSLGGSRETQYF.

This rearrangement joins TRBV7-9 to TRBJ2-7. From germline, CDR1 is SEHNR and CDR2 FQNEAQ (reference sequence). The CDR3 is 15 amino acids. The chain's CDR3 is CASSLEVGLAYEQYF.

The genes are TRBV28 and TRBJ1-4; without DNA, the TCRdb call of TRBD1 cannot be checked. There are 12 residues in the CDR3. CDR1 MDHEN and CDR2 SYDVKM come from the germline V gene. CDR3 residues: CASSPVAEKLFF.

The J gene is TRBJ1-1, the V gene TRBV5-1. CDR1 is SGHRS, CDR2 YFSETQ, per germline. CDR3 length: 15 residues. CDR3 residues: CASSSGTAGLTEAFF.

The chain employs TRBV7-2 and TRBJ2-7; TCRdb picks TRBD1, but there is no DNA to check that call. Germline-derived CDR1 and CDR2 are SGHTA and FQGNSA. CDR3 size: 14 residues. CDR3 protein: CASSNGDRVDEQYF.

The chain couples TRBV19 to TRBJ1-2; TCRdb gives TRBD1 as the D gene, but with no DNA this cannot be confirmed. There are 14 residues in the CDR3. Per the germline V gene, CDR1 is LNHDA and CDR2 is SQIVND (reference sequence). The CDR3 sequence is CASTTTGGGYGYTF.

V gene TRBV5-5 combines with J gene TRBJ1-1; with no DNA, the TCRdb D assignment of TRBD1 cannot be verified. CDR3 length: 13 amino acids. The germline V gene encodes CDR1 SGHKS and CDR2 YYEKEE (reference sequence). This chain's CDR3 is CASSLGTGTEAFF.

The rearrangement links TRBV6-1 to TRBJ2-1. CDR1 is MNHNS, CDR2 SASEGT, per germline. The CDR3 sequence is 15 residues long. This chain's CDR3 is CASSRTDSSYNEQFF.

The chain couples TRBV29-1 to TRBJ1-2; TCRdb names TRBD1, which stays unverified in the absence of DNA. The CDR3 length is 14 residues. The germline gives CDR1 SQVTM, CDR2 ANQGSEA. This chain's CDR3 is CSVDPRQSNYGYTF.

The chain joins TRBV12-3 or TRBV12-4 to TRBJ1-1. The length of the CDR3 is 13 residues. The CDR3 here is CASSLEKPTEAFF.

CDR3 region: CASSPPSGSSGGAKDTQYF. The V and J genes are TRBV5-1 and TRBJ2-3; TCRdb's D call of TRBD2 is untestable without DNA. The CDR3 spans 19 residues. The germline CDR1 and CDR2 sequences are SGHRS and YFSETQ. Combining the CDR3 with reference TRBV5-1 and TRBJ2-3 gives the whole variable domain KAGVTQTPRYLIKTRGQQVTLSCSPISGHRSVSWYQQTPGQGLQFLFEYFSETQRNKGNFPGRFSGRQFSNSRSEMNVSTLELGDSALYLCASSPPSGSSGGAKDTQYFGPGTRLTVL.

This chain links TRBV28 with TRBJ2-2; TCRdb reports TRBD2, a call that lacks DNA to check it against. The CDR3 sequence is 17 residues long. Germline lookup yields CDR1 MDHEN and CDR2 SYDVKM. CDR3 sequence reads: CASSFRLAGGPTGELFF.

This sequence joins TRBV20-1 and TRBJ1-2. The CDR3 runs 13 residues. The germline CDR1 and CDR2 sequences are DFQATT and SNEGSKA (reference sequence). This CDR3 is CSARGSSYYGYTF.

V is TRBV11-2 and J is TRBJ2-1; there is no DNA to check the TCRdb D call of TRBD1. Germline CDR1 SGHAT, CDR2 FQNNGV. The CDR3 is 18 residues long. CDR3 in amino acids: CASILGGGGGGRGDEQFF.

The rearrangement uses TRBV20-1 and TRBJ2-1; TCRdb picks TRBD2, but there is no DNA to check that call. Germline CDR1 DFQATT, CDR2 SNEGSKA (reference sequence). The CDR3 is 16 residues long. This CDR3 is CSATEGLAGTYNEQFF.

The genes are TRBV7-3 and TRBJ2-3. The germline V gene has CDR1 SGHTA and CDR2 FQGTGA. The CDR3 consists of 12 residues. The CDR3 loop is CASSLSGDTQYF.

The chain has TRBV20-1 and TRBJ1-6. Germline CDR1 is DFQATT and CDR2 is SNEGSKA (reference sequence). There are 14 residues in the CDR3. The chain's CDR3 is CSARSPGDRSPLHF.

This chain connects TRBV29-1 to TRBJ1-1. There are 13 residues in the CDR3. Germline V gives CDR1 SQVTM, CDR2 ANQGSEA. This CDR3 reads CSVESQGNTEAFF.

The chain has TRBV15 and TRBJ2-2; checking the TCRdb D call of TRBD1 is not possible without DNA. The V gene's germline CDR1 is LNHNV and CDR2 YYDKDF (reference sequence). The CDR3 has 14 amino acids. This CDR3 reads CATRRTANTGELFF.

The chain has TRBV12-3 or TRBV12-4 and TRBJ2-3; TCRdb's D call of TRBD2 is untestable without DNA. The CDR3 covers 15 residues. The CDR3: CASSFGTSETDTQYF.

The chain uses TRBV12-5 and TRBJ1-4. The germline CDR1 and CDR2 sequences are LGHNT and FRNRAP. This CDR3 spans 15 amino acids. CDR3 sequence reads: CASGLLETANEKLFF.

This rearrangement joins TRBV11-1 to TRBJ2-3; TCRdb calls TRBD1, which cannot be checked without DNA. CDR1 and CDR2 (germline): SGHAT, FQDESV (reference sequence). The CDR3 length is 18 residues. CDR3 region: CASSFSNTGEGDTDTQYF.